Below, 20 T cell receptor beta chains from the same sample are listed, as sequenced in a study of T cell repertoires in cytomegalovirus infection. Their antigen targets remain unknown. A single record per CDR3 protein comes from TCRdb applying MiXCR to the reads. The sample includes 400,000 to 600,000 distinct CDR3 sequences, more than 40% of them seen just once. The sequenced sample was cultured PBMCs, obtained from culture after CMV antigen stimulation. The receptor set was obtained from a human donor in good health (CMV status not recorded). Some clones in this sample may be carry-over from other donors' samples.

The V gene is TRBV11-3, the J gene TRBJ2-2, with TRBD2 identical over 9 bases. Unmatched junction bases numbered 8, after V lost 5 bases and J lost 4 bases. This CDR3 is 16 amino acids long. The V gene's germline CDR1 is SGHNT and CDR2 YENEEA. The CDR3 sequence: CASSRYSGGVTGELFF. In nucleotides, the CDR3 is TGTGCCAGCAGCCGCTATAGCGGGGGAGTCACCGGGGAGCTGTTTTTT. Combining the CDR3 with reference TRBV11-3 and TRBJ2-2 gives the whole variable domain EAGVVQSPRYKIIEKKQPVAFWCNPISGHNTLYWYLQNLGQGPELLIRYENEEAVDDSQLPKDRFSAERLKGVDSTLKIQPAELGDSAVYLCASSRYSGGVTGELFFGEGSRLTVL.

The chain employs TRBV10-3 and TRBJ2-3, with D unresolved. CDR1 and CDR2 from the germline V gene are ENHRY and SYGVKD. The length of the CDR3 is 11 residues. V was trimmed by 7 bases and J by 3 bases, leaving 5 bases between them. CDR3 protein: CAIMGTDTQYF. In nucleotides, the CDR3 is TGTGCCATCATGGGGACAGATACGCAGTATTTT.

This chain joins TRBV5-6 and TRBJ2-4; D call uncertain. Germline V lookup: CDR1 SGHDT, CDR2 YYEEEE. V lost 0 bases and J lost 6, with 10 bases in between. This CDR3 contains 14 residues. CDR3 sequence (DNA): TGTGCCAGCAGCTTGGGCCTCCAACTAAACATTCAGTACTTC. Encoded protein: CASSLGLQLNIQYF.

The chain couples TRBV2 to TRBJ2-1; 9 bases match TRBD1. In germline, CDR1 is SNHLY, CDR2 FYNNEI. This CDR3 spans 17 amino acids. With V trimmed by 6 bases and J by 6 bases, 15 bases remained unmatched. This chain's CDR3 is CASRAITGGSPTNEQFF. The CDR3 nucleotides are TGTGCCAGCAGAGCAATAACAGGGGGCTCGCCGACCAATGAGCAGTTCTTC.

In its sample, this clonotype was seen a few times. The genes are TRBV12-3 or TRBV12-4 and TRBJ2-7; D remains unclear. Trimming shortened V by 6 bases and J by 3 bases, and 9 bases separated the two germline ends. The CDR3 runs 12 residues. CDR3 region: CASSTGGYEQYF. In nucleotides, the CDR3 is TGTGCCAGCAGCACCGGCGGCTACGAGCAGTACTTC.

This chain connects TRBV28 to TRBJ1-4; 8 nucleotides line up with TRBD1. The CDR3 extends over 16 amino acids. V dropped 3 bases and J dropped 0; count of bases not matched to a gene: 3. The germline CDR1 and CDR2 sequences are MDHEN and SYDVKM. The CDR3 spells CASSFQGATTNEKLFF. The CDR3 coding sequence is TGTGCCAGCAGTTTCCAGGGGGCAACAACTAATGAAAAACTGTTTTTT. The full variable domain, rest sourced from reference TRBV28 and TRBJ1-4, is DVKVTQSSRYLVKRTGEKVFLECVQDMDHENMFWYRQDPGLGLRLIYFSYDVKMKEKGDIPEGYSVSREKKERFSLILESASTNQTSMYLCASSFQGATTNEKLFFGSGTQLSVL.

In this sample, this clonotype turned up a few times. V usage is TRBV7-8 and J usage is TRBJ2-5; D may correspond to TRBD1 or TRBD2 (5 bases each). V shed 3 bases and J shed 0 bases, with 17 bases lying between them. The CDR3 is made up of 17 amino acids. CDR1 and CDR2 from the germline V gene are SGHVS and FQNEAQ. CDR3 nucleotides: TGTGCCAGCAGCTTCGGGACGGAAATATCATACCAAGAGACCCAGTACTTC. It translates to CASSFGTEISYQETQYF.

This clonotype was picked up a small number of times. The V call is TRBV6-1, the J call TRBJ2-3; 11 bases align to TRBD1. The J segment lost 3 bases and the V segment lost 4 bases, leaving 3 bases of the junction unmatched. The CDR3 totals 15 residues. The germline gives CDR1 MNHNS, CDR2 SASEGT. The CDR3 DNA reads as TGTGCCAGCAGTGTCGGACAGGGGGCAACAGATACGCAGTATTTT. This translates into CASSVGQGATDTQYF.

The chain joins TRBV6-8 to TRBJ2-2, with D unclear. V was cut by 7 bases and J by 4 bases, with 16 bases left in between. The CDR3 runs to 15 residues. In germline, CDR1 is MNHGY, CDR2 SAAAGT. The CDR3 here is CASTRAPRGTGELFF. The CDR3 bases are TGTGCCAGCACCCGGGCCCCGCGCGGCACCGGGGAGCTGTTTTTT.

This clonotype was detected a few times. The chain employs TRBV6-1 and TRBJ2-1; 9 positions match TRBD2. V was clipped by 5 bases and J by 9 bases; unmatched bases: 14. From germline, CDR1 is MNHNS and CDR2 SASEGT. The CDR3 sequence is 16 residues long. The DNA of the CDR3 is TGTGCCAGCAGTTACGGGGCGGGAGGGCCGTTAGGTGAGCAGTTCTTC. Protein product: CASSYGAGGPLGEQFF.

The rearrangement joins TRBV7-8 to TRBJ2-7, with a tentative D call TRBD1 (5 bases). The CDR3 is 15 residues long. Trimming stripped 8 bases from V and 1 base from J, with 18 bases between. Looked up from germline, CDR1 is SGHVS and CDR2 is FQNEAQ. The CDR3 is CASLPQGWGSYEQYF. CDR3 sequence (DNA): TGTGCCAGCCTCCCTCAGGGATGGGGTTCCTACGAGCAGTACTTC.

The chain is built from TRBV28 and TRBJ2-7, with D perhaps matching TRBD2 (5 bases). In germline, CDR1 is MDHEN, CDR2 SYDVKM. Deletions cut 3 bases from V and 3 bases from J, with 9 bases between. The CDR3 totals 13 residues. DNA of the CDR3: TGTGCCAGCAGTTTCGGGGTGGACTACGAGCAGTACTTC. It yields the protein CASSFGVDYEQYF. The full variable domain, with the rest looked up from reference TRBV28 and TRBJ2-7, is DVKVTQSSRYLVKRTGEKVFLECVQDMDHENMFWYRQDPGLGLRLIYFSYDVKMKEKGDIPEGYSVSREKKERFSLILESASTNQTSMYLCASSFGVDYEQYFGPGTRLTVT.

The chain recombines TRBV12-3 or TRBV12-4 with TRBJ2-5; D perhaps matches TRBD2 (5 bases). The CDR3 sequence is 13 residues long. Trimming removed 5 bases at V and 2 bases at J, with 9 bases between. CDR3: CASSQLDQETQYF. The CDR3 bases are TGTGCCAGCAGTCAACTAGATCAAGAGACCCAGTACTTC.

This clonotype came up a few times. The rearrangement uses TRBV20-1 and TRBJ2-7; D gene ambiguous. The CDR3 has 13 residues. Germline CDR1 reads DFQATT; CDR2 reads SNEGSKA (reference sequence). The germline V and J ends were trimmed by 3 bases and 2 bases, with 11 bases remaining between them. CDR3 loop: CSASSDGAYEQYF. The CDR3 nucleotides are TGCAGTGCTAGCTCGGACGGTGCCTACGAGCAGTACTTC.

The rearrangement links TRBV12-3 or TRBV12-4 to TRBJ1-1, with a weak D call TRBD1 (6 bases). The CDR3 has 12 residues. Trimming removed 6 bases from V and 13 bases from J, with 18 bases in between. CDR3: CASSSGQSKGFF. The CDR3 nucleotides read TGTGCCAGCAGCTCTGGACAGTCTAAGGGTTTCTTT.

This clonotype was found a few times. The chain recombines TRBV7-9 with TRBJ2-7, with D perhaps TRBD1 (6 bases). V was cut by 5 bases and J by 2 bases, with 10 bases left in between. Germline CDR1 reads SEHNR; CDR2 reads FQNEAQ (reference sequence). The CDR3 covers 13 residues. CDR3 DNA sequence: TGTGCCAGCAGCCCTCGGGACACCTACGAGCAGTACTTC. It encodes CASSPRDTYEQYF.

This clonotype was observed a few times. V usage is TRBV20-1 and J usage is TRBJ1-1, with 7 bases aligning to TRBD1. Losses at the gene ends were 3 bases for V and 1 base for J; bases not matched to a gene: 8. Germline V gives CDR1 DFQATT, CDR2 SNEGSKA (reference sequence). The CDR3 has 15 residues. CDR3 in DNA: TGCAGTGCTAGGGGGGCCGGGACAGCGAACACTGAAGCTTTCTTT. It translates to CSARGAGTANTEAFF.

This chain's CDR3 is CASSISGRQGGGELFF. Written as DNA, the CDR3 is TGTGCCAGTAGTATAAGTGGTCGGCAGGGAGGCGGGGAGCTGTTTTTT. The chain carries TRBV19 and TRBJ2-2; D possibly corresponds to TRBD2 (6 bases). CDR1 is LNHDA and CDR2 is SQIVND in the germline V gene (reference sequence). V was trimmed by 2 bases and J by 7 bases, leaving 17 bases between them. There are 16 residues in the CDR3.

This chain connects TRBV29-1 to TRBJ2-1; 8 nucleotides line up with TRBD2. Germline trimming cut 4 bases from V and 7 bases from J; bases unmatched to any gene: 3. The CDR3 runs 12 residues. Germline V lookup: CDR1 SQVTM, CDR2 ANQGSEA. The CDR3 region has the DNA TGCAGCGTTGCCGGCGGGGGGAATGAGCAGTTCTTC. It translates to CSVAGGGNEQFF.

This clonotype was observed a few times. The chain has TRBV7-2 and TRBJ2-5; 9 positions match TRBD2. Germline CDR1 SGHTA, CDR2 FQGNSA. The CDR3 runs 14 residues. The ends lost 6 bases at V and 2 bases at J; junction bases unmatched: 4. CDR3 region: CASRLTSGQETQYF. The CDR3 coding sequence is TGTGCCAGCAGGCTGACTAGCGGACAAGAGACCCAGTACTTC.